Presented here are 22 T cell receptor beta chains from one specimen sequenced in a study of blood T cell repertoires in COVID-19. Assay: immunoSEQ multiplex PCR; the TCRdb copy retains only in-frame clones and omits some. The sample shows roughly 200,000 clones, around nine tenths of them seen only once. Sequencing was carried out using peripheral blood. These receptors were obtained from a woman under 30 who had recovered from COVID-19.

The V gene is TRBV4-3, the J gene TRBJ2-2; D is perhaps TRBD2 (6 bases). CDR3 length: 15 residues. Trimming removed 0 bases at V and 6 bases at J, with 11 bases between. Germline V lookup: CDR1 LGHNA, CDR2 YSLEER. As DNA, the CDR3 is TGCGCCAGCAGCCAAGATTTAGGGGAGGCCGGGGAGCTGTTTTTT. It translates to CASSQDLGEAGELFF.

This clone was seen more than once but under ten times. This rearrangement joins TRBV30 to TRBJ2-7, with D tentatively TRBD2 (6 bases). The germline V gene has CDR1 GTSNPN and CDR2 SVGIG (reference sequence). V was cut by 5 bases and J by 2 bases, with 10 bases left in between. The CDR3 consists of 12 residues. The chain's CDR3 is CAWRESPYEQYF. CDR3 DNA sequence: TGTGCCTGGCGGGAGAGCCCCTACGAGCAGTACTTC.

The CDR3 is CASSQWAGAEAFF. The CDR3 coding sequence is TGTGCCAGCAGCCAATGGGCCGGGGCTGAAGCTTTCTTT. The genes are TRBV14 and TRBJ1-1, with D hard to call. Trimming shortened V by 2 bases and J by 6 bases, and 10 bases separated the two germline ends. The CDR3 extends over 13 amino acids. Per the germline V gene, CDR1 is SGHDN and CDR2 is FVKESK.

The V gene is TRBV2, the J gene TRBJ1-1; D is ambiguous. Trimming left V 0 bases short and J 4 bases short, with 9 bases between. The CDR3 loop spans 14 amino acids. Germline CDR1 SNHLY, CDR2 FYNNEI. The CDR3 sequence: CASSEALGSTEAFF. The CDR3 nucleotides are TGTGCCAGCAGTGAAGCGCTTGGGAGCACTGAAGCTTTCTTT.

CDR3 in amino acids: CATSPGLAGYEQFF. The CDR3 nucleotides are TGTGCCACCAGCCCGGGACTAGCGGGCTATGAGCAGTTCTTC. The chain recombines TRBV15 with TRBJ2-1; 12 bases map to TRBD2. This CDR3 is built from 14 residues. Trimming removed 5 bases from V and 8 bases from J; junction bases left unmatched: 4. CDR1 and CDR2 (germline): LNHNV, YYDKDF (reference sequence).

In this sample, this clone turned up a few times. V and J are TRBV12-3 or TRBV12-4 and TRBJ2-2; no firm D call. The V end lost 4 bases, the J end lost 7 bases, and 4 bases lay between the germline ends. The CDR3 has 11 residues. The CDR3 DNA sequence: TGTGCCAGCAGTTGGAGCGGGGAGCTGTTTTTT. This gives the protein CASSWSGELFF.

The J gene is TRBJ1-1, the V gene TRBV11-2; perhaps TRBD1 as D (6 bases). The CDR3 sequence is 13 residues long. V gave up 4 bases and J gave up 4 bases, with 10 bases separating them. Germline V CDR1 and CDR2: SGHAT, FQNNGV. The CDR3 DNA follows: TGTGCCAGCAGCTCGGGAGGGGGCACTGAAGCTTTCTTT. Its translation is CASSSGGGTEAFF.

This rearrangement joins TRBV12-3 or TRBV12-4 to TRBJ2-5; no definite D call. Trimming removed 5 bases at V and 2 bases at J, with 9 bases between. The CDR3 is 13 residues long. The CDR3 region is CASSVASQETQYF. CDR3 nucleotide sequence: TGTGCCAGCAGTGTGGCCAGTCAAGAGACCCAGTACTTC.

CDR3 sequence (DNA): TGCGCCAGCAGCTTTGAGGGGGCGGTAGATACGCAGTATTTT. As protein: CASSFEGAVDTQYF. This rearrangement joins TRBV5-1 to TRBJ2-3; TRBD1 matches at 7 bases. The CDR3 runs 14 residues. Germline CDR1 reads SGHRS; CDR2 reads YFSETQ. J was trimmed by 5 bases and V by 2 bases; bases with no gene match: 5.

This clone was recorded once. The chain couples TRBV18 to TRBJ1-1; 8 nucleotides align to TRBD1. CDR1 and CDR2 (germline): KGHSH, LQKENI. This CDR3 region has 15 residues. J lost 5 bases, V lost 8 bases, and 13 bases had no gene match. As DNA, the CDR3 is TGTGCCAGCGCCCAAATGGGCAGGGGGCAAACTGAAGCTTTCTTT. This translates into CASAQMGRGQTEAFF.

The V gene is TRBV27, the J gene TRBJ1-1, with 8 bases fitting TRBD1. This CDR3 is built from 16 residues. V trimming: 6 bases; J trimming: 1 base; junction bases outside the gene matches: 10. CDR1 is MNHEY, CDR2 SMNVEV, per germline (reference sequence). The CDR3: CASSQFQGASNTEAFF. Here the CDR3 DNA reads TGTGCCAGCAGCCAGTTCCAGGGGGCTTCGAACACTGAAGCTTTCTTT.

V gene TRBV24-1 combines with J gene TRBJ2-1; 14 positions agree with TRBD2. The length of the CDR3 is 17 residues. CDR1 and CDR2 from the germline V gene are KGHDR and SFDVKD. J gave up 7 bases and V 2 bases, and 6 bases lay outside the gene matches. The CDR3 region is CATSDWTSGRSLNEQFF. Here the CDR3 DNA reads TGTGCCACCAGTGATTGGACTAGCGGGAGGTCCTTGAATGAGCAGTTCTTC.

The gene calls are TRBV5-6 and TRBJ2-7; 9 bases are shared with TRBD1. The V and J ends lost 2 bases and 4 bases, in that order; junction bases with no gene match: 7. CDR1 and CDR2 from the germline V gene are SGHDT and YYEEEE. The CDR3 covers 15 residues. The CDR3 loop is CASSLRTGVRYEQYF. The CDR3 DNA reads TGTGCCAGCAGCTTACGGACAGGGGTTCGGTACGAGCAGTACTTC.

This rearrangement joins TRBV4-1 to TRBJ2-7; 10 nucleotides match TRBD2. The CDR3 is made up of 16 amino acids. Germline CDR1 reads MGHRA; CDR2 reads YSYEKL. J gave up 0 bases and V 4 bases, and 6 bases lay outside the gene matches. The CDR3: CASSPGPSGSSYEQYF. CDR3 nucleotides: TGCGCCAGCAGCCCTGGCCCTAGCGGGAGCTCCTACGAGCAGTACTTC.

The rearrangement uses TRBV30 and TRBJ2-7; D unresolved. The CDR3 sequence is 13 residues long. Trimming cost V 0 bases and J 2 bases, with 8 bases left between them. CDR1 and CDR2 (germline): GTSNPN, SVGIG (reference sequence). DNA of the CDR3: TGTGCCTGGAGTGTATTTCTTGCCTACGAGCAGTACTTC. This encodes CAWSVFLAYEQYF.

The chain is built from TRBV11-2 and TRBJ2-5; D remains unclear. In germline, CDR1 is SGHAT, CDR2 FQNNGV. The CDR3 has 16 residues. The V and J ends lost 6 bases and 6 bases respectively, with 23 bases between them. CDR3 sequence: CASSFLGPTDAKTQYF. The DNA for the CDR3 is TGTGCCAGCAGTTTTCTTGGTCCGACTGACGCCAAGACCCAGTACTTC.

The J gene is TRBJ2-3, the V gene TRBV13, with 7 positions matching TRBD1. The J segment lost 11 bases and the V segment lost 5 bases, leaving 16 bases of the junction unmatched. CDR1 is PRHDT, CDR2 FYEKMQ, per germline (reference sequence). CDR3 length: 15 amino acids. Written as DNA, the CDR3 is TGTGCCAGCAGCCTGATCGGACAGGACGAGGCTGAGCAGTATTTT. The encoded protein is CASSLIGQDEAEQYF.

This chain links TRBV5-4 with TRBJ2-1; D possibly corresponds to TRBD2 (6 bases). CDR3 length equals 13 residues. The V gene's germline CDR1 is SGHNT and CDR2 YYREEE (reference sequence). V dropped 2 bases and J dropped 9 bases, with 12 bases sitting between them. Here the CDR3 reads CASSFLRGVEQFF. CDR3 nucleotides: TGTGCCAGCAGCTTTTTGCGGGGTGTTGAGCAGTTCTTC.

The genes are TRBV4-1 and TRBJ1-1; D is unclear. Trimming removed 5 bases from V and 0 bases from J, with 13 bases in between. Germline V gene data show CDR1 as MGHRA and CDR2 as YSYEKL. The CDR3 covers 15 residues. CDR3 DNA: TGCGCCAGCAGCGTCCATGCGGAGATGAACACTGAAGCTTTCTTT. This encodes CASSVHAEMNTEAFF.

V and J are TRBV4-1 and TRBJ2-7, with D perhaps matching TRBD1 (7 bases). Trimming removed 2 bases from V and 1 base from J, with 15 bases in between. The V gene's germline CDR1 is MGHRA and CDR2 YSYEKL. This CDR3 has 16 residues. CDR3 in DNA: TGCGCCAGCAGCCAAAGCAGGGGGACTCTTTCCTACGAGCAGTACTTC. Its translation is CASSQSRGTLSYEQYF.

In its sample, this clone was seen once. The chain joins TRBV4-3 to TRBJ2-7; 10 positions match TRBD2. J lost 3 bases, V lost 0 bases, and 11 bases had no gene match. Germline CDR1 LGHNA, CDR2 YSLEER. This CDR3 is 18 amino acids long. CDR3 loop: CASSQDHPGASGSYEQYF. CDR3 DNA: TGCGCCAGCAGCCAAGACCACCCTGGGGCTAGCGGGAGCTACGAGCAGTACTTC.

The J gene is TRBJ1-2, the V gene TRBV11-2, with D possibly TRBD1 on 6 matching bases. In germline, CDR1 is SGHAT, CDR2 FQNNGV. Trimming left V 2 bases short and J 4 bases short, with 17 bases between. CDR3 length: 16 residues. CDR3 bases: TGTGCCAGCAGCTTAACAGAGACAGGAACGAGCTATGGCTACACCTTC. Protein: CASSLTETGTSYGYTF.